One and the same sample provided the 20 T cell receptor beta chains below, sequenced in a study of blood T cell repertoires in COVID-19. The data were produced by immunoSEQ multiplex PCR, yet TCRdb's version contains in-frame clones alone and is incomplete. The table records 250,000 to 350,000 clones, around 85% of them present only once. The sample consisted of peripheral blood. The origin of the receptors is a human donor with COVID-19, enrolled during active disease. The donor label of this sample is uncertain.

DNA of the CDR3: TGTGCCACCAGCAGCAAGCTCGACAGGGGATCCTACAATGAGCAGTTCTTC. Amino acids: CATSSKLDRGSYNEQFF. The chain employs TRBV15 and TRBJ2-1; 8 nucleotides align to TRBD1. The germline V gene has CDR1 LNHNV and CDR2 YYDKDF (reference sequence). V lost 3 bases, J lost 1 base, and 8 bases stayed unmatched. This CDR3 has 17 amino acids.

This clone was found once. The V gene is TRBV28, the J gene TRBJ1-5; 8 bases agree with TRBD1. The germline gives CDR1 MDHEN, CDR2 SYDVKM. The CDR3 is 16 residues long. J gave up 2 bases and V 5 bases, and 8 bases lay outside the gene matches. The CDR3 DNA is TGTGCCAGCAGTAAAGCAGGGGGCTTAGGCAATCAGCCCCAGCATTTT. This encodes CASSKAGGLGNQPQHF.

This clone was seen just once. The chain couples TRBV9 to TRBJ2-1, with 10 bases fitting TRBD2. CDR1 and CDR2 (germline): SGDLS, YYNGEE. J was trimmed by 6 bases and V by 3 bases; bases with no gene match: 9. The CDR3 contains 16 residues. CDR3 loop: CASSATAGGRGNEQFF. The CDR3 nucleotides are TGTGCCAGCAGCGCCACAGCGGGAGGGCGGGGCAATGAGCAGTTCTTC.

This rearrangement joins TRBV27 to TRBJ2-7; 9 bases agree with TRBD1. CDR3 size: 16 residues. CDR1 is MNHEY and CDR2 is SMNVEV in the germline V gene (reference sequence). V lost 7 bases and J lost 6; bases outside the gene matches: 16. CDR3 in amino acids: CASTPWLGTGNSEQYF. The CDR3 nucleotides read TGTGCCAGCACCCCCTGGCTCGGGACAGGGAATTCCGAGCAGTACTTC.

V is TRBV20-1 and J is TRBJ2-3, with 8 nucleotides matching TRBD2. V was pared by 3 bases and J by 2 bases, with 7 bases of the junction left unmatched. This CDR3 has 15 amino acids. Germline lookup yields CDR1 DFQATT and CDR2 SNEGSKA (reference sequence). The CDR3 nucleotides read TGCAGTGCTAGTGACAGGACTAGCCCCACAGATACGCAGTATTTT. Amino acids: CSASDRTSPTDTQYF.

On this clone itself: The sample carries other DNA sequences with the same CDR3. CDR3: CASSRRGADEQFF. In DNA, the CDR3 is TGTGCCAGCAGTCGACGCGGAGCAGATGAGCAGTTCTTC. The rearrangement links TRBV6-5 to TRBJ2-1; no reliable D call. The CDR3 has 13 amino acids. CDR1 and CDR2 from the germline V gene are MNHEY and SVGAGI. Trimming pared 5 bases from V and 8 bases from J, leaving 13 bases between.

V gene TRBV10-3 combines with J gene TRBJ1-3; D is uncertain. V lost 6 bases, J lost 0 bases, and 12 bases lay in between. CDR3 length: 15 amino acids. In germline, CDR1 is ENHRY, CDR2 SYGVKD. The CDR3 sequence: CAIREDFNSGNTIYF. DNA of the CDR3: TGTGCCATCAGGGAGGACTTTAACTCTGGAAACACCATATATTTT.

The CDR3 region is CATRGGRAEDTQYF. DNA for the CDR3: TGTGCCACCCGAGGGGGGAGGGCGGAAGATACGCAGTATTTT. V usage is TRBV28 and J usage is TRBJ2-3; tentative D call: TRBD2 (7 bases). Trimming removed 10 bases from V and 5 bases from J, with 19 bases in between. This CDR3 region has 14 residues. Germline V lookup: CDR1 MDHEN, CDR2 SYDVKM.

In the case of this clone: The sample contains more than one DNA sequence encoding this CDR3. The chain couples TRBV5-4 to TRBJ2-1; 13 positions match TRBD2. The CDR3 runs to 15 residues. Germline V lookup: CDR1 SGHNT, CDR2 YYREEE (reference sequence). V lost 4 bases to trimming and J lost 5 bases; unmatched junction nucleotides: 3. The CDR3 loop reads CASSLGLAGDNEQFF. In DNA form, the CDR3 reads TGTGCCAGCAGCCTAGGACTAGCGGGAGACAATGAGCAGTTCTTC.

The CDR3 spells CASSPGGNGYTF. DNA for the CDR3: TGTGCCAGTAGTCCCGGGGGAAATGGCTACACCTTC. The rearrangement uses TRBV19 and TRBJ1-2; weak D call: TRBD1 (5 bases). Trimming removed 5 bases at V and 6 bases at J, with 10 bases between. This CDR3 is built from 12 residues. CDR1 and CDR2 from the germline V gene are LNHDA and SQIVND (reference sequence).

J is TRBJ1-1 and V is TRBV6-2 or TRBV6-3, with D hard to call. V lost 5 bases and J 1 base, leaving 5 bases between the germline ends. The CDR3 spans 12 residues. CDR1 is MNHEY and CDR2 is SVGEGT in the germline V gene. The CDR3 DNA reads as TGTGCCAGCAGTGATAGGAACACTGAAGCTTTCTTT. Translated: CASSDRNTEAFF.

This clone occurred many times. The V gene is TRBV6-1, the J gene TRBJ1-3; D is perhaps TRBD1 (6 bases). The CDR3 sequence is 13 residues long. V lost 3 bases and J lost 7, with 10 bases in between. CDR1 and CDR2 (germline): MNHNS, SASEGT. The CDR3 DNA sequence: TGTGCCAGCAGTGACGGGGGGGCTAACACCATATATTTT. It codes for CASSDGGANTIYF.

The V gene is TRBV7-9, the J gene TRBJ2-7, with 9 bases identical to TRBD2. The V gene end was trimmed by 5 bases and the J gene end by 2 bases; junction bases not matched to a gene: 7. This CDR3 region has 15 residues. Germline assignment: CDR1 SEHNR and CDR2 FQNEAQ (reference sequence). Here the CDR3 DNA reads TGTGCCAGCAGCCCTAGCGGGGCAATAACCTACGAGCAGTACTTC. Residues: CASSPSGAITYEQYF.

CDR3 region: CATSRDGTALSGANVLTF. CDR3 bases: TGTGCCACCAGCAGAGACGGGACAGCGCTCTCTGGGGCCAACGTCCTGACTTTC. The J gene is TRBJ2-6, the V gene TRBV15; 7 nucleotides match TRBD1. This CDR3 spans 18 amino acids. After removal of 0 bases from V and 0 bases from J, the junction contained 5 bases not matched to a gene. The germline CDR1 and CDR2 sequences are LNHNV and YYDKDF (reference sequence).

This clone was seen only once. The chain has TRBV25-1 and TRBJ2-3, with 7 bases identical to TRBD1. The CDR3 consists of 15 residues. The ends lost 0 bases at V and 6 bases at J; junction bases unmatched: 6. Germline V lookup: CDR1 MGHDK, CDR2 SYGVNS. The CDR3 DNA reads TGTGCCAGCAGTGAATACGACAGGGCAAAGGATACGCAGTATTTT. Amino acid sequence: CASSEYDRAKDTQYF.

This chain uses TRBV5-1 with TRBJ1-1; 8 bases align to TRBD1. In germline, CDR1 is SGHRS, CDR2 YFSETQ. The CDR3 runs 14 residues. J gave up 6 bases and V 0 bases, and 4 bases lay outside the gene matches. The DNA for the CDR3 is TGCGCCAGCAGCTTGGATACAGGGGGATCTGAAGCTTTCTTT. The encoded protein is CASSLDTGGSEAFF.

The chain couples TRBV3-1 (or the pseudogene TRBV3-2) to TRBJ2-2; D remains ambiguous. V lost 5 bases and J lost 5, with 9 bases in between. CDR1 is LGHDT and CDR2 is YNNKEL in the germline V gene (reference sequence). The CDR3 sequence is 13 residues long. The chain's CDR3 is CASSESATGELFF. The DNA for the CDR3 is TGTGCCAGCAGCGAAAGCGCGACCGGGGAGCTGTTTTTT.

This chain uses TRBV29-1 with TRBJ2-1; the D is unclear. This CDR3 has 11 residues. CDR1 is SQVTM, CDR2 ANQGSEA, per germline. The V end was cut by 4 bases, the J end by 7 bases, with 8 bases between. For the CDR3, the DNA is TGCAGCGTTGGGGCAGGAAATGAGCAGTTCTTC. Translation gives CSVGAGNEQFF.

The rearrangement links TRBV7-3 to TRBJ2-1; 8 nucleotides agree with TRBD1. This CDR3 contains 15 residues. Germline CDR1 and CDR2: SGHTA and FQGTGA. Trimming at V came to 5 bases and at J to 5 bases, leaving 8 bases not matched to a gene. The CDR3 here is CASSLDRGRHNEQFF. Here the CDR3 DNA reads TGTGCCAGCAGCCTAGACAGGGGACGCCACAATGAGCAGTTCTTC. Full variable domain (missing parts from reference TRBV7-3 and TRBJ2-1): GAGVSQTPSNKVTEKGKYVELRCDPISGHTALYWYRQSLGQGPEFLIYFQGTGAADDSGLPNDRFFAVRPEGSVSTLKIQRTERGDSAVYLCASSLDRGRHNEQFFGPGTRLTVL.

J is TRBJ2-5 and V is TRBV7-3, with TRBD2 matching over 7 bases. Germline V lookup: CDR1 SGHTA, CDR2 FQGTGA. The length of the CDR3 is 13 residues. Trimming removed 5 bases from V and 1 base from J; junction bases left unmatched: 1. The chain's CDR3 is CASSAGVQETQYF. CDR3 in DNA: TGTGCCAGCAGCGCGGGGGTCCAAGAGACCCAGTACTTC.